These 24 T cell receptor beta chains originate from one sample sequenced in a study of blood T cells in healthy people across ages. For the second PCR, which ran for roughly 6 to 12 cycles, a sample-barcoded 5' primer and a J-beta primer mix were used. TCRdb re-analysed the 5' RACE reads in MiXCR, keeping a single row per CDR3 protein. The sample yields approximately 900,000 distinct CDR3 sequences, roughly 43% seen once. The sequenced sample was blood. These receptors were collected from a young man in good health.

The sample holds a few counts of this clonotype. The chain couples TRBV10-3 to TRBJ2-6; D not resolved. The V end lost 0 bases, the J end lost 7 bases, and 13 bases lay between the germline ends. The length of the CDR3 is 16 residues. The germline gives CDR1 ENHRY, CDR2 SYGVKD. This chain's CDR3 is CAISESVLRSANVLTF. Written as DNA, the CDR3 is TGTGCCATCAGTGAGTCGGTTCTCAGGTCCGCCAACGTCCTGACTTTC.

The chain joins TRBV30 to TRBJ1-1; D remains ambiguous. This CDR3 region has 13 residues. V lost 5 bases and J 3 bases, leaving 13 bases between the germline ends. Per germline, CDR1 GTSNPN and CDR2 SVGIG (reference sequence). The CDR3 sequence is CAWVRWGDTEAFF. The CDR3 nucleotides are TGTGCCTGGGTCCGGTGGGGAGACACTGAAGCTTTCTTT.

CDR3 sequence reads: CASSFSGGGSYGYTF. CDR3 bases: TGTGCCAGCAGTTTTAGCGGGGGGGGCAGCTATGGCTACACCTTC. This sequence joins TRBV12-3 or TRBV12-4 and TRBJ1-2; D is perhaps TRBD1 (6 bases). The CDR3 has 15 amino acids. With 3 bases removed from V and 4 bases from J, the gap between germline ends came to 15 bases.

The rearrangement links TRBV2 to TRBJ2-5; D not certain. CDR1 and CDR2 from the germline V gene are SNHLY and FYNNEI. V lost 4 bases, J lost 4 bases, and 13 bases lay in between. The CDR3 spans 14 residues. As DNA, the CDR3 is TGTGCCAGCAGTGGGTCAGGTCTGGGAGAGACCCAGTACTTC. Translation gives CASSGSGLGETQYF.

This clonotype came up many times. This chain connects TRBV4-1 to TRBJ1-4, with a possible D match to TRBD1 (5 bases). With 4 bases removed from V and 5 bases from J, the gap between germline ends came to 17 bases. Germline values: CDR1 MGHRA, CDR2 YSYEKL. The CDR3 is 16 residues long. The CDR3 region has the DNA TGCGCCAGCAGCCTTCGCGGACAAGGAGCCAATGAAAAACTGTTTTTT. It encodes CASSLRGQGANEKLFF.

With regard to this clonotype: It may be a read error: a sequence one base away is much more abundant. This CDR3 is CASSQDMRTGILGASKNIQYF. The DNA for the CDR3 is TGCGCCAGCAGCCAAGATATGCGGACAGGGATTCTGGGGGCTTCCAAAAACATTCAGTACTTC. The V call is TRBV4-3, the J call TRBJ2-4; 8 bases are a match to TRBD1. The CDR3 is 21 amino acids. Germline CDR1 reads LGHNA; CDR2 reads YSLEER. The V segment lost 0 bases and the J segment 2 bases; nucleotides outside the gene matches: 18.

With respect to this clonotype: A much larger clone lies one base from this, so it may be a read error. The J gene is TRBJ2-7, the V gene TRBV7-9, with no clear D. Germline-derived CDR1 and CDR2 are SEHNR and FQNEAQ (reference sequence). The CDR3 contains 17 residues. With 7 bases removed from V and 0 bases from J, the gap between germline ends came to 22 bases. CDR3 in DNA: TGTGCCAGCAACTCGGTTAGGAGCCAGCATAGCTCCTACGAGCAGTACTTC. Protein product: CASNSVRSQHSSYEQYF.

This clonotype has a handful of counts. V is TRBV9 and J is TRBJ2-4, with D perhaps TRBD1 or TRBD2 (6 bases each). The CDR3 spans 15 residues. Trimming pared 0 bases from V and 0 bases from J, leaving 7 bases between. Germline V gene lookup returns CDR1 SGDLS and CDR2 YYNGEE. The CDR3: CASSVGGAAKNIQYF. CDR3 nucleotide sequence: TGTGCCAGCAGCGTAGGGGGGGCAGCCAAAAACATTCAGTACTTC.

This clonotype was counted at least ten times. The genes are TRBV28 and TRBJ2-7; 7 nucleotides match TRBD1. J lost 2 bases, V lost 6 bases, and 4 bases had no gene match. CDR3 length: 13 amino acids. The germline V gene has CDR1 MDHEN and CDR2 SYDVKM. The CDR3 protein is CASSFGQAYEQYF. CDR3 coding DNA: TGTGCCAGCAGCTTTGGACAGGCCTACGAGCAGTACTTC.

This clonotype came up a few times. The chain uses TRBV3-1 and TRBJ2-1; TRBD2 is a possible D gene (6 bases). V dropped 0 bases and J dropped 7 bases, with 10 bases sitting between them. The germline V gene encodes CDR1 LGHDT and CDR2 YNNKEL (reference sequence). This CDR3 comprises 14 residues. CDR3: CASSQEEGLNEQFF. The CDR3, as DNA: TGTGCCAGCAGCCAAGAGGAGGGTCTAAATGAGCAGTTCTTC.

The chain carries TRBV4-1 and TRBJ1-6, with 8 nucleotides matching TRBD1. Germline trimming cut 2 bases from V and 7 bases from J; bases unmatched to any gene: 10. Per germline, CDR1 MGHRA and CDR2 YSYEKL. The CDR3 covers 17 residues. The CDR3 DNA is TGCGCCAGCAGCCAATTGTTGGAGACAGGGGAGAATTCACCCCTCCACTTT. Amino acid sequence: CASSQLLETGENSPLHF.

This clonotype occurred a few times. This rearrangement joins TRBV7-2 to TRBJ1-2; D ambiguous. The CDR3 extends over 14 amino acids. The germline gives CDR1 SGHTA, CDR2 FQGNSA. V was cut by 2 bases and J by 6 bases, with 13 bases left in between. The DNA of the CDR3 is TGTGCCAGCAGCTTACTTCAAGGGAGGGATGGCTACACCTTC. Its protein product is CASSLLQGRDGYTF. The full variable domain, in which reference TRBV7-2 and TRBJ1-2 provide the parts outside the CDR3, is GAGVSQSPSNKVTEKGKDVELRCDPISGHTALYWYRQSLGQGLEFLIYFQGNSAPDKSGLPSDRFSAERTGGSVSTLTIQRTQQEDSAVYLCASSLLQGRDGYTFGSGTRLTVV.

This clonotype was observed a few times. V usage is TRBV29-1 and J usage is TRBJ1-2, with 8 positions matching TRBD1. Per the germline V gene, CDR1 is SQVTM and CDR2 is ANQGSEA. The CDR3 loop spans 12 amino acids. V shed 6 bases, J shed 7 bases, and the junction held 7 bases outside the gene matches. CDR3: CSVGDRTLGYTF. The CDR3 region has the DNA TGCAGCGTCGGGGACAGGACCCTTGGCTACACCTTC.

In this sample, this clonotype turned up a few times. CDR3 region: CSARDPAGSTDTQYF. The CDR3 nucleotides are TGCAGTGCTAGAGATCCAGCGGGGAGCACAGATACGCAGTATTTT. V and J are TRBV20-1 and TRBJ2-3; TRBD2 aligns across 7 bases. CDR3 length equals 15 residues. Germline V lookup: CDR1 DFQATT, CDR2 SNEGSKA (reference sequence). Trimming took 0 bases from V and 0 from J; bases not matched to a gene: 3.

This chain uses TRBV4-1 with TRBJ2-1; D not resolved. V was shortened by 1 base and J by 5 bases, with 9 bases between the two germline ends. This CDR3 region has 14 residues. CDR1 and CDR2 from the germline V gene are MGHRA and YSYEKL. The CDR3 is CASSQGHKDNEQFF. The CDR3 nucleotides read TGCGCCAGCAGCCAAGGCCACAAGGACAATGAGCAGTTCTTC.

The chain links TRBV9 to TRBJ2-4; 10 positions match TRBD2. Losses at the gene ends were 0 bases for V and 8 bases for J; bases not matched to a gene: 11. This CDR3 contains 17 residues. Germline loops: CDR1 SGDLS, CDR2 YYNGEE. CDR3 amino acids: CASSVVPSGGPQDIQYF. CDR3 DNA: TGTGCCAGCAGCGTAGTCCCTAGCGGGGGACCTCAGGACATTCAGTACTTC.

This clonotype has a handful of counts. V is TRBV7-9 and J is TRBJ2-7; D possibly corresponds to TRBD2 (6 bases). V shed 1 base and J shed 0 bases, with 13 bases lying between them. CDR1 is SEHNR and CDR2 is FQNEAQ in the germline V gene (reference sequence). CDR3 length: 16 amino acids. The CDR3 protein is CASSLVVIGGSYEQYF. The CDR3 DNA sequence: TGTGCCAGCAGCTTAGTTGTGATCGGGGGCTCCTACGAGCAGTACTTC.

The genes are TRBV12-3 or TRBV12-4 and TRBJ1-4; D gene uncertain. This CDR3 has 14 amino acids. Trimming shortened V by 1 base and J by 8 bases, and 11 bases separated the two germline ends. The CDR3 is CASSLGARVEKLFF. Here the CDR3 DNA reads TGTGCCAGCAGTTTAGGGGCCCGGGTCGAAAAACTGTTTTTT.

The rearrangement joins TRBV7-9 to TRBJ1-4; 8 nucleotides align to TRBD1. The CDR3 consists of 13 residues. Germline CDR1 is SEHNR and CDR2 is FQNEAQ (reference sequence). The V segment lost 5 bases and the J segment 7 bases; nucleotides outside the gene matches: 3. The CDR3 sequence is CASSDRGGEKLFF. DNA of the CDR3: TGTGCCAGCAGCGACAGGGGCGGTGAAAAACTGTTTTTT. Full variable domain (missing parts from reference TRBV7-9 and TRBJ1-4): DTGVSQNPRHKITKRGQNVTFRCDPISEHNRLYWYRQTLGQGPEFLTYFQNEAQLEKSRLLSDRFSAERPKGSFSTLEIQRTEQGDSAMYLCASSDRGGEKLFFGSGTQLSVL.

V is TRBV27 and J is TRBJ2-7, with 10 bases that match TRBD2. CDR1 is MNHEY and CDR2 is SMNVEV in the germline V gene (reference sequence). The CDR3 spans 15 residues. Trimming removed 4 bases from V and 1 base from J; junction bases left unmatched: 4. This CDR3 is CASSSPTSGSYEQYF. For the CDR3, the DNA is TGTGCCAGCAGTTCCCCGACTAGCGGGTCCTACGAGCAGTACTTC.

This clonotype was picked up a small number of times. DNA of the CDR3: TGTGCCAGCATAGGCGGGAACGCCGAGCAGTACTTC. This encodes CASIGGNAEQYF. The chain has TRBV6-2 or TRBV6-3 and TRBJ2-4, with D possibly being TRBD2 (6 bases). The last part of the DNA fits TRBJ2-7 better; the J call may be wrong. Germline V gene data show CDR1 as MNHEY and CDR2 as SVGEGT. The length of the CDR3 is 12 residues.

The genes are TRBV28 and TRBJ2-3; TRBD2 aligns across 10 bases. The junction had 7 bases not matched to a gene; V was cut back by 2 bases and J by 5 bases. The CDR3 contains 16 residues. Germline assignment: CDR1 MDHEN and CDR2 SYDVKM. The CDR3 DNA reads as TGTGCCAGCAGTTTAGACAGCGGGGGGGCCAAAGATACGCAGTATTTT. Its translation is CASSLDSGGAKDTQYF.

This clonotype was detected a few times. The gene calls are TRBV29-1 and TRBJ2-5; tentative D call: TRBD2 (5 bases). V shed 5 bases and J shed 5 bases, with 6 bases lying between them. Germline V gives CDR1 SQVTM, CDR2 ANQGSEA. The CDR3 runs to 10 residues. Here the CDR3 reads CSVRDETQYF. The CDR3 DNA reads as TGCAGCGTTCGGGATGAGACCCAGTACTTC.

The table lists this clonotype with a few counts. This chain joins TRBV5-1 and TRBJ2-3; D is unclear. The CDR3 extends over 14 amino acids. V was trimmed by 2 bases and J by 5 bases, leaving 12 bases between them. The V gene's germline CDR1 is SGHRS and CDR2 YFSETQ. The CDR3 reads CASSFRAGEDTQYF. In nucleotides, the CDR3 is TGCGCCAGCAGCTTTCGGGCAGGTGAAGATACGCAGTATTTT.